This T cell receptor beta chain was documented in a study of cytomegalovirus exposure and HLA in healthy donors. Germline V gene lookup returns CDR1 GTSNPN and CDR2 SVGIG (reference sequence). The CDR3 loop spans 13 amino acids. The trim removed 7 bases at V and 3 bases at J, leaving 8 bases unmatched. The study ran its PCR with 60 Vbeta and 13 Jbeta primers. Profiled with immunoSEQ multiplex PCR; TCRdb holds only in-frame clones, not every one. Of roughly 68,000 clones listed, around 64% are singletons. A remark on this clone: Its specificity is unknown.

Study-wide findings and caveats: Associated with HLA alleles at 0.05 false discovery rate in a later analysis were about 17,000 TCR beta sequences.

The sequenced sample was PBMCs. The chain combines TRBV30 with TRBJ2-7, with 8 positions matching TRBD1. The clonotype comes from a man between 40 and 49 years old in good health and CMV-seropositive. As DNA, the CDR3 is TGTGCCTACGGACAGGGAGGAGTCTACGAGCAGTACTTC. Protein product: CAYGQGGVYEQYF.